The clone carrying this T cell receptor beta chain was seen just once. Its antigen is not identified. The data are from a study of CD8 T cells in ankylosing spondylitis. General study results and limits: Blood of patients with ankylosing spondylitis appeared to be characterized by a TCR beta motif of eight highly homologous variants. CD8+ cells made up the disease-linked clones, which were relatively rare in peripheral blood. A number of the motif variants had already been described in reactive arthritis synovial fluid and blood.

The CDR3 consists of 14 residues. Unmatched junction bases numbered 2, after V lost 1 base and J lost 2 bases. Germline V CDR1 and CDR2: KGHSY, FQNENV. A single record per CDR3 protein comes from TCRdb applying MiXCR to the 5' RACE reads. The sample shows about 360,000 distinct CDR3 sequences, over 12% of them seen only once. The receptor comes from a male donor with ankylosing spondylitis or in good health (not recorded which). This chain connects TRBV16 to TRBJ2-7, with 7 bases aligning to TRBD1. What was sequenced was blood, either unsorted or a sorted T cell fraction (not recorded which). CDR3 nucleotide sequence: TGTGCCAGCAGCCAATTTGACAGGGCCTACGAGCAGTACTTC. Translating gives CASSQFDRAYEQYF.